Each of the 8 T cell receptor beta chains below was sequenced from the same sample in a study of blood T cell repertoires in COVID-19. Some clones are missing from TCRdb's copy, which holds only in-frame ones; the method was immunoSEQ multiplex PCR. The sample has more than 95,000 clones, about 88% seen once. The sample consisted of peripheral blood. The receptors were gathered from a human donor in a cohort sampled during active COVID-19.

The chain is built from TRBV10-1 and TRBJ1-1, with 7 bases fitting TRBD1. V dropped 2 bases and J dropped 3; count of bases not matched to a gene: 12. The CDR3 runs to 17 residues. Germline CDR1 WNHNN, CDR2 SYGVQD (reference sequence). The CDR3 nucleotides read TGCGCCAGCAGTGAGGGCCGATCGGAGGGGGCGCACACTGAAGCTTTCTTT. It encodes CASSEGRSEGAHTEAFF.

The chain combines TRBV29-1 with TRBJ2-7; 9 bases map to TRBD1. Germline CDR1 reads SQVTM; CDR2 reads ANQGSEA. J lost 6 bases, V lost 6 bases, and 9 bases had no gene match. CDR3 size: 13 residues. The CDR3 DNA reads as TGCAGCGTGGAGGGTGACAGGGGGTTCGAGCAGTACTTC. This translates into CSVEGDRGFEQYF.

This chain joins TRBV7-6 and TRBJ1-2; 9 bases match TRBD1. Unmatched junction bases numbered 6, after V lost 4 bases and J lost 6 bases. The germline V gene encodes CDR1 SGHVS and CDR2 FNYEAQ. The CDR3 has 14 amino acids. The CDR3 reads CASSSTGGADGYTF. The CDR3 DNA is TGTGCCAGCAGCTCTACAGGGGGCGCCGATGGCTACACCTTC.

The gene calls are TRBV7-9 and TRBJ1-1, with 8 bases lining up with TRBD1. V dropped 4 bases and J dropped 1; count of bases not matched to a gene: 14. The germline gives CDR1 SEHNR, CDR2 FQNEAQ (reference sequence). The CDR3 extends over 18 amino acids. The CDR3 here is CASSSTGRGQGGNTEAFF. The CDR3 coding sequence is TGTGCCAGCAGCTCTACAGGAAGAGGACAGGGTGGGAACACTGAAGCTTTCTTT. Full variable domain (rest looked up from reference TRBV7-9 and TRBJ1-1): DTGVSQNPRHKITKRGQNVTFRCDPISEHNRLYWYRQTLGQGPEFLTYFQNEAQLEKSRLLSDRFSAERPKGSFSTLEIQRTEQGDSAMYLCASSSTGRGQGGNTEAFFGQGTRLTVV.

Here the CDR3 reads CASSHPGARPDTQYF. The DNA for the CDR3 is TGTGCCAGCTCCCACCCAGGGGCCCGTCCAGATACGCAGTATTTT. The chain combines TRBV6-5 with TRBJ2-3, with D maybe TRBD1 (6 bases). Germline CDR1 reads MNHEY; CDR2 reads SVGAGI. The V end lost 8 bases, the J end lost 4 bases, and 19 bases lay between the germline ends. The CDR3 consists of 15 residues.

This clone was counted a single time. The chain uses TRBV6-7 and TRBJ2-2; 13 bases agree with TRBD2. TRBV6-7 is identified as an open reading frame with a role that is uncertain. This CDR3 comprises 18 residues. V shed 5 bases, J shed 2 bases, and the junction held 8 bases outside the gene matches. The CDR3 spells CASSLGLAGATNTGELFF. The CDR3, as DNA: TGTGCCAGCAGTCTCGGACTAGCGGGGGCCACTAACACCGGGGAGCTGTTTTTT.

The rearrangement links TRBV4-2 to TRBJ2-4; 8 bases agree with TRBD1. In germline, CDR1 is LGHNA, CDR2 YNFKEQ. The CDR3 has 16 residues. V lost 0 bases and J lost 7; bases outside the gene matches: 8. The CDR3 sequence is CASSQDSGRGHNIQYF. For the CDR3, the DNA is TGTGCCAGCAGCCAAGATTCCGGCAGGGGGCATAACATTCAGTACTTC.

This chain joins TRBV5-4 and TRBJ2-7, with a weak D call TRBD1 (6 bases). With 4 bases removed from V and 1 base from J, the gap between germline ends came to 18 bases. CDR3 length: 16 amino acids. Germline-derived CDR1 and CDR2 are SGHNT and YYREEE (reference sequence). The CDR3 DNA sequence: TGTGCCAGCAGCAGCCCTTCCGGGACACCTTCCTACGAGCAGTACTTC. This codes for CASSSPSGTPSYEQYF.